The rows below give T cell receptor beta chains drawn from one sample of a study of T cells after yellow fever vaccination. From the 5' RACE reads, TCRdb called clonotypes with MiXCR, one entry per CDR3 protein. The sample has around 320,000 distinct CDR3 sequences, roughly 10% seen once. Sequenced here: CD4+ T cells sorted from PBMCs, sampled 45 days after the yellow fever booster vaccination. Receptor source: a man between 18 and 35 years old who received the YFV17D yellow fever vaccine. Both conserved end residues are part of each CDR3. The D gene is left open where the match is weak. Clone size is given for some rows only: seen once, a few or many times, or a class if the clone is expanded.

CDR3 protein: CASSVVTGTHTEAFF; CDR3 DNA: TGCGCCAGCAGCGTGGTTACCGGGACACACACTGAAGCTTTCTTT; J gene: TRBJ1-1; D gene: NA; clone size: few; V gene: TRBV5-1; CDR3 length: 15
CDR3 protein: CASSLGSRNTEAFF; CDR3 DNA: TGTGCCAGCAGCTTAGGGAGTCGGAACACTGAAGCTTTCTTT; J gene: TRBJ1-1; D gene: NA; clone size: few; V gene: TRBV7-3; CDR3 length: 14
CDR3 protein: CASSFSVKAEAFF; CDR3 DNA: TGTGCCAGCAGTTTTTCCGTTAAAGCTGAAGCTTTCTTT; J gene: TRBJ1-1; D gene: NA; clone size: NA; V gene: TRBV28; CDR3 length: 13
CDR3 protein: CASSYREDTQYF; CDR3 DNA: TGTGCCAGCAGCTATCGGGAGGATACGCAGTATTTT; J gene: TRBJ2-3; D gene: NA; clone size: many; V gene: TRBV7-2; CDR3 length: 12
CDR3 protein: CSARPPGQRYEQYF; CDR3 DNA: TGCAGTGCTAGGCCTCCGGGACAGAGGTACGAGCAGTACTTC; J gene: TRBJ2-7; D gene: TRBD1; clone size: few; V gene: TRBV20-1; CDR3 length: 14
CDR3 protein: CASSTGTPSGANVLTF; CDR3 DNA: TGTGCCAGCAGTACCGGGACACCCTCTGGGGCCAACGTCCTGACTTTC; J gene: TRBJ2-6; D gene: NA; clone size: NA; V gene: TRBV6-5; CDR3 length: 16
CDR3 protein: CASSLSRNPGELFF; CDR3 DNA: TGTGCCAGCAGCTTGTCAAGGAACCCCGGGGAGCTGTTTTTT; J gene: TRBJ2-2; D gene: NA; clone size: few; V gene: TRBV7-2; CDR3 length: 14
CDR3 protein: CASSRDRGLQETQYF; CDR3 DNA: TGTGCCAGCAGCAGAGACCGGGGATTACAAGAGACCCAGTACTTC; J gene: TRBJ2-5; D gene: NA; clone size: NA; V gene: TRBV7-9; CDR3 length: 15
CDR3 protein: CASSYSDAGPGELFF; CDR3 DNA: TGTGCCAGCAGTTACTCAGACGCCGGACCCGGGGAGCTGTTTTTT; J gene: TRBJ2-2; D gene: NA; clone size: few; V gene: TRBV6-2/TRBV6-3; CDR3 length: 15
CDR3 protein: CASSSYGNQNQPQHF; CDR3 DNA: TGTGCCAGCAGCTCCTACGGTAATCAAAATCAGCCCCAGCATTTT; J gene: TRBJ1-5; D gene: NA; clone size: few; V gene: TRBV7-9; CDR3 length: 15
CDR3 protein: CASSLAGQGLAGELFF; CDR3 DNA: TGTGCCAGCAGCTTAGCTGGACAGGGCTTGGCCGGGGAGCTGTTTTTT; J gene: TRBJ2-2; D gene: TRBD1; clone size: few; V gene: TRBV7-2; CDR3 length: 16
CDR3 protein: CSASWQGNQPQHF; CDR3 DNA: TGCAGTGCTAGTTGGCAGGGCAATCAGCCCCAGCATTTT; J gene: TRBJ1-5; D gene: NA; clone size: NA; V gene: TRBV20-1; CDR3 length: 13
CDR3 protein: CASSRPGVSPLHF; CDR3 DNA: TGTGCCAGCAGCCGCCCGGGGGTCTCACCCCTCCACTTT; J gene: TRBJ1-6; D gene: NA; clone size: NA; V gene: TRBV7-2; CDR3 length: 13
CDR3 protein: CASKAGMNTEAFF; CDR3 DNA: TGTGCCAGTAAGGCAGGAATGAACACTGAAGCTTTCTTT; J gene: TRBJ1-1; D gene: NA; clone size: NA; V gene: TRBV19; CDR3 length: 13
CDR3 protein: CASSLGQGGSQPQHF; CDR3 DNA: TGTGCCAGCAGCCTGGGACAGGGCGGAAGTCAGCCCCAGCATTTT; J gene: TRBJ1-5; D gene: TRBD1; clone size: NA; V gene: TRBV27; CDR3 length: 15
CDR3 protein: CASSLTGGIYQETQYF; CDR3 DNA: TGTGCCAGCAGCCTAACCGGAGGCATTTATCAAGAGACCCAGTACTTC; J gene: TRBJ2-5; D gene: NA; clone size: many; V gene: TRBV7-3; CDR3 length: 16
CDR3 protein: CASSLALRRGEKLFF; CDR3 DNA: TGTGCCAGCAGCTTAGCCCTCAGGCGGGGTGAAAAACTGTTTTTT; J gene: TRBJ1-4; D gene: NA; clone size: NA; V gene: TRBV7-2; CDR3 length: 15
CDR3 protein: CASSQARETQYF; CDR3 DNA: TGTGCCAGCAGCCAGGCGAGAGAGACCCAGTACTTC; J gene: TRBJ2-5; D gene: NA; clone size: few; V gene: TRBV3-1; CDR3 length: 12
CDR3 protein: CASSSQRGAREQYF; CDR3 DNA: TGTGCCAGCAGCTCGCAGCGGGGGGCGAGGGAGCAGTACTTC; J gene: TRBJ2-7; D gene: TRBD2; clone size: NA; V gene: TRBV5-4; CDR3 length: 14
CDR3 protein: CASRPDRNEQYF; CDR3 DNA: TGCGCCAGCAGACCCGACAGAAACGAGCAGTACTTC; J gene: TRBJ2-7; D gene: NA; clone size: few; V gene: TRBV5-1; CDR3 length: 12
CDR3 protein: CASSPGVPTGELFF; CDR3 DNA: TGTGCCAGCAGCCCGGGGGTACCGACCGGGGAGCTGTTTTTT; J gene: TRBJ2-2; D gene: NA; clone size: few; V gene: TRBV7-3; CDR3 length: 14
CDR3 protein: CASSSTGDYGYTF; CDR3 DNA: TGCGCCAGCAGCTCGACAGGAGACTATGGCTACACCTTC; J gene: TRBJ1-2; D gene: NA; clone size: NA; V gene: TRBV5-1; CDR3 length: 13
CDR3 protein: CSAASPDRSANYGYTF; CDR3 DNA: TGCAGTGCTGCCTCCCCTGACAGGAGCGCTAACTATGGCTACACCTTC; J gene: TRBJ1-2; D gene: NA; clone size: few; V gene: TRBV20-1; CDR3 length: 16
CDR3 protein: CASSKASYEQYF; CDR3 DNA: TGTGCCAGCAGCAAAGCCTCCTACGAGCAGTACTTC; J gene: TRBJ2-7; D gene: NA; clone size: few; V gene: TRBV21-1; CDR3 length: 12
CDR3 protein: CSASRLVGEQYF; CDR3 DNA: TGCAGTGCTAGTCGACTAGTAGGTGAGCAGTACTTC; J gene: TRBJ2-7; D gene: NA; clone size: NA; V gene: TRBV20-1; CDR3 length: 12
CDR3 protein: CASSRETAKNGAEAFF; CDR3 DNA: TGTGCCAGCAGTCGGGAGACAGCGAAGAATGGGGCTGAAGCTTTCTTT; J gene: TRBJ1-1; D gene: NA; clone size: many; V gene: TRBV6-6; CDR3 length: 16
CDR3 protein: CASSAQSSGELFF; CDR3 DNA: TGTGCCAGCAGTGCCCAATCCTCCGGGGAGCTGTTTTTT; J gene: TRBJ2-2; D gene: NA; clone size: few; V gene: TRBV12-3/TRBV12-4; CDR3 length: 13
CDR3 protein: CASIWGASTDTQYF; CDR3 DNA: TGTGCCAGCATCTGGGGGGCCAGCACAGATACGCAGTATTTT; J gene: TRBJ2-3; D gene: NA; clone size: NA; V gene: TRBV6-6; CDR3 length: 14
CDR3 protein: CASSFPDNYGYTF; CDR3 DNA: TGTGCCAGCAGCTTCCCGGATAACTATGGCTACACCTTC; J gene: TRBJ1-2; D gene: NA; clone size: few; V gene: TRBV7-2; CDR3 length: 13